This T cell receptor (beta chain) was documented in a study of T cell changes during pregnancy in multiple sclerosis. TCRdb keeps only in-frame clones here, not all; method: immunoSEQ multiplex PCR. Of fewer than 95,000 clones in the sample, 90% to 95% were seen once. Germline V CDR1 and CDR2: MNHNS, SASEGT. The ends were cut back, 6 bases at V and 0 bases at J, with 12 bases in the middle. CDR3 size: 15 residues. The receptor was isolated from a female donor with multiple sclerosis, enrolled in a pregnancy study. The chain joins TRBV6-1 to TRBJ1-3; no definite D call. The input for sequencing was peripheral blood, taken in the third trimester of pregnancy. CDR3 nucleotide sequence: TGTGCCAGCAGGGAAAAGCGCCTCTCTGGAAACACCATATATTTT. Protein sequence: CASREKRLSGNTIYF.